These 7 T cell receptor beta chains share one sample of origin, sequenced in a study of regulatory T cells in long-lasting Graves disease. Indicated time point: newly diagnosed GD, antithyroid drugs for less than 3 months. Following extraction of RNA from PBMCs, that RNA was used to make the TCR library. Relying on iRepertoire HTBI primers and Arm-PCR of CDR3 regions, the team built TCR beta libraries. One entry per CDR3 protein, called by TCRdb with MiXCR from the multiplex PCR reads. The sample carries 350,000 to 550,000 distinct CDR3 sequences, 14% recorded once. Another study also made use of these data, one on T cells in Graves' hyperthyroidism and ophthalmopathy.

The specimen comprised peripheral blood mononuclear cells (PBMCs), sampled at new diagnosis, from a patient treated with antithyroid drugs. The receptors shown here come from a woman in her forties or fifties with Graves disease.

In its sample, this clonotype was seen a few times. This chain connects TRBV9 to TRBJ2-1; D might be TRBD1 (5 bases). Germline loops: CDR1 SGDLS, CDR2 YYNGEE. Trimming left V 4 bases short and J 6 bases short, with 23 bases between. This CDR3 region has 17 residues. The CDR3 DNA reads TGTGCCAGCAGCCAGTACTGGGGCCAGTCCGCCGTCAATGAGCAGTTCTTC. It codes for CASSQYWGQSAVNEQFF. The full variable domain, in which reference TRBV9 and TRBJ2-1 provide the parts outside the CDR3, is DSGVTQTPKHLITATGQRVTLRCSPRSGDLSVYWYQQSLDQGLQFLIQYYNGEERAKGNILERFSAQQFPDLHSELNLSSLELGDSALYFCASSQYWGQSAVNEQFFGPGTRLTVL.

Written as DNA, the CDR3 is TGTGCCAGCAGCACGGGACTAGCGGCCACAGATACGCAGTATTTT. It codes for CASSTGLAATDTQYF. This chain links TRBV7-9 with TRBJ2-3; 11 bases agree with TRBD2. CDR1 and CDR2 (germline): SEHNR, FQNEAQ (reference sequence). This CDR3 comprises 15 residues. Trimming at V came to 5 bases and at J to 2 bases, leaving 3 bases not matched to a gene.

This clonotype was picked up a small number of times. V and J are TRBV27 and TRBJ1-6; the match to TRBD1 covers 10 bases. The CDR3 spans 18 residues. J was trimmed by 7 bases and V by 0 bases; bases with no gene match: 9. Looked up from germline, CDR1 is MNHEY and CDR2 is SMNVEV (reference sequence). This chain's CDR3 is CASSLSPADRGPNSPLHF. The CDR3, as DNA: TGTGCCAGCAGTTTATCCCCAGCCGACAGGGGGCCCAATTCACCCCTCCACTTT.

This clonotype appeared many times. The V and J genes are TRBV28 and TRBJ2-2; a weak D match, TRBD2 (5 bases). V lost 6 bases and J 1 base, leaving 15 bases between the germline ends. There are 16 residues in the CDR3. Germline V CDR1 and CDR2: MDHEN, SYDVKM. CDR3 coding DNA: TGTGCCAGCAGACCTCTCACGGCGGGGAACACCGGGGAGCTGTTTTTT. The encoded protein is CASRPLTAGNTGELFF.

This clonotype has a count of ten or more. This chain links TRBV9 with TRBJ1-1, with D possibly TRBD1 on 5 matching bases. The length of the CDR3 is 13 residues. Germline CDR1 reads SGDLS; CDR2 reads YYNGEE. V was clipped by 1 base and J by 5 bases, with 9 bases between them. The CDR3 sequence: CASSVYGGTEAFF. In DNA, the CDR3 is TGTGCCAGCAGCGTATATGGGGGGACTGAAGCTTTCTTT.

This clonotype was recorded many times. The chain links TRBV6-1 to TRBJ2-5, with 10 bases aligning to TRBD2. The CDR3 consists of 16 residues. Per germline, CDR1 MNHNS and CDR2 SASEGT. J was trimmed by 0 bases and V by 7 bases; bases with no gene match: 8. The CDR3 here is CASKELAGVYQETQYF. For the CDR3, the DNA is TGTGCCAGCAAGGAGCTAGCGGGAGTGTACCAAGAGACCCAGTACTTC.

The rearrangement joins TRBV18 to TRBJ1-4; 11 bases agree with TRBD1. This CDR3 is built from 16 residues. Germline CDR1 and CDR2: KGHSH and LQKENI. V dropped 6 bases and J dropped 3; count of bases not matched to a gene: 6. The DNA for the CDR3 is TGTGCCAGCTCCCTGGACAGGGGGCTGGCTAATGAAAAACTGTTTTTT. This encodes CASSLDRGLANEKLFF.